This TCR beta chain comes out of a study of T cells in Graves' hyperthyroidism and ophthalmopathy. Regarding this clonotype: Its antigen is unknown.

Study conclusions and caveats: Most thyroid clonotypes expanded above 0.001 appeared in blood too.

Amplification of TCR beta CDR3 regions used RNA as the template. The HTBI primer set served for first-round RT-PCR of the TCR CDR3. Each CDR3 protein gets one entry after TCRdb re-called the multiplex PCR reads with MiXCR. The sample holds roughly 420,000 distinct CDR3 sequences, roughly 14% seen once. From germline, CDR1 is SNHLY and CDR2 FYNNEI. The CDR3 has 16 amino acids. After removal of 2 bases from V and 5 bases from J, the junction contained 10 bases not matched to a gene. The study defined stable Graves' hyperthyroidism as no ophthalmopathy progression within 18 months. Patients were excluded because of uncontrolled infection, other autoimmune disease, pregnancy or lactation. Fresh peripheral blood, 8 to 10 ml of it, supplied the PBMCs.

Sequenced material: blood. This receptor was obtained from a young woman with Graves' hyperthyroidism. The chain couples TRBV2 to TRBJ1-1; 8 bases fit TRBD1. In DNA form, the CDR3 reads TGTGCCAGCAGTGAATGGCCCAGGGGGCCAGGTACTGAAGCTTTCTTT. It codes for CASSEWPRGPGTEAFF.